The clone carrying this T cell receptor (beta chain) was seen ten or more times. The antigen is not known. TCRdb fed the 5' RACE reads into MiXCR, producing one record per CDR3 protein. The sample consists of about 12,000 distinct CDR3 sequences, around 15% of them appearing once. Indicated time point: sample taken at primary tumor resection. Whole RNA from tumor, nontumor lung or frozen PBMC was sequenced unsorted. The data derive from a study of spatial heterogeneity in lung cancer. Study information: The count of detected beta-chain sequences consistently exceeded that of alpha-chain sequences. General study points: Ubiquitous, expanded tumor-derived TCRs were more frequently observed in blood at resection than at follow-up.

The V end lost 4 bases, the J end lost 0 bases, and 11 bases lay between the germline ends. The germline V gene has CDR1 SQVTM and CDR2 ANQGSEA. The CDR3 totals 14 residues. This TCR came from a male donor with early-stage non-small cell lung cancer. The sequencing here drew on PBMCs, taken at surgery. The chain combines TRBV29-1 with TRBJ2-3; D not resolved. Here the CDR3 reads CSVVGSLSTDTQYF. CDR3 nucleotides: TGCAGCGTTGTGGGCAGCTTGAGCACAGATACGCAGTATTTT.